This T cell receptor beta chain was sequenced in a study of Ad26.COV2.S vaccination and SARS-CoV-2 variants. Documented treatment: around 19 received Ad26.COV2.S at low or high dose, single or two shots; several received placebo; per-sample allocation not given. Following the first vaccine or placebo injection, samples were taken on day 63. An Ad26 vector carrying the Wuhan-strain SARS-CoV-2 spike served as the vaccine. Germline V gene lookup returns CDR1 LNHDA and CDR2 SQIVND (reference sequence). CDR3 length equals 15 residues. The V end lost 4 bases, the J end lost 1 base, and 13 bases lay between the germline ends. The repertoire was sequenced with immunoSEQ multiplex PCR; TCRdb's copy has only in-frame clones and lacks some. Here the sample spans under 400,000 clones, around 87% being singletons.

The rearrangement joins TRBV19 to TRBJ1-2; D remains ambiguous. The sequencing used peripheral blood, collected in a trial of Ad26.COV2.S vaccine versus placebo. The clonotype originates from a person between 18 and 59 years old who received the Ad26.COV2.S COVID-19 vaccine or a placebo. The CDR3 DNA follows: TGTGCCAGTAGTAGGGCGTCAGGAGATAACTATGGCTACACCTTC. Translation: CASSRASGDNYGYTF.